The clone carrying this TCR beta chain occurred many times. The study profiled TCR beta VDJ and CDR3 using genomic DNA as template. TCRdb analysed the reads with MiXCR anew, one entry per CDR3 protein. The sample includes some 180,000 distinct CDR3 sequences, about half of them seen just once. The data stem from a study of CD8+CD57+ T cells in acquired aplastic anemia. Overall study: Sorted CD4+ plus CD8+ cells gave DNA averaging about 3.2 ug.

There are 16 residues in the CDR3. With 2 bases removed from V and 7 bases from J, the gap between germline ends came to 20 bases. The germline CDR1 and CDR2 sequences are SGHTA and FQGNSA. Specimen: sorted CD4+, CD8+, or CD8+CD57+ T cells (not recorded which) from PBMCs. The TCR sequence derives from a human donor in good health. V gene TRBV7-2 combines with J gene TRBJ1-2; no clear D. The CDR3 spells CASSLLGSGTLGGYTF. CDR3 DNA: TGTGCCAGCAGCTTATTGGGTAGCGGCACACTTGGTGGCTACACCTTC.